The entry that follows covers one T cell receptor beta chain sequence. Profiling relied on immunoSEQ multiplex PCR, and the TCRdb table lists in-frame clones only, not all of them. The sample holds around 68,000 clones, about nine tenths seen once. Per germline, CDR1 MNHNY and CDR2 SVGAGI (reference sequence). V gave up 5 bases and J gave up 5 bases; unmatched junction bases: 9. The CDR3 has 14 residues. The data belong to a study of OX40 agonist ivuxolimab in advanced cancers. The J gene is TRBJ2-7, the V gene TRBV6-6; 7 nucleotides agree with TRBD2. The sequencing used CD4+ or CD8+ T cells sorted from blood, collected in a trial of the OX40 agonist ivuxolimab. The TCR originated in an adult with an advanced solid tumor such as melanoma, head and neck, liver or kidney cancer. The CDR3 region is CASSPWGREDEQYF. The CDR3 DNA follows: TGTGCCAGCAGTCCCTGGGGGAGGGAAGACGAGCAGTACTTC.